This T cell receptor beta chain comes out of a study of T cell responses to AZD1222 COVID-19 vaccine. Turning to the study itself: The analysis combined second doses at about 4 or about 12 weeks. Study findings and constraints: Clonal diversity was possibly underestimated; the donors were predominantly white British and more often female. AZD1222 recipients seropositive at baseline numbered only six. Nearly half of spike-specific TCRs reportedly target unmutated variant regions.

Produced via immunoSEQ multiplex PCR; TCRdb's table is partial and in-frame only. The sample shows about 180,000 clones, 90% of them seen only once. This CDR3 is built from 15 residues. With 5 bases removed from V and 2 bases from J, the gap between germline ends came to 15 bases. Germline values: CDR1 SGHKS, CDR2 YYEKEE (reference sequence). This clone showed up just once. Its matching antigen is unknown. The source material was peripheral blood, sampled on day 0 of AZD1222 vaccination. The gene calls are TRBV5-5 and TRBJ2-3; D possibly corresponds to TRBD1 (5 bases). The TCR comes from an adult in good health. The CDR3 sequence: CASSPREGFTDTQYF. Written as DNA, the CDR3 is TGTGCCAGCAGTCCCAGGGAAGGGTTCACAGATACGCAGTATTTT.